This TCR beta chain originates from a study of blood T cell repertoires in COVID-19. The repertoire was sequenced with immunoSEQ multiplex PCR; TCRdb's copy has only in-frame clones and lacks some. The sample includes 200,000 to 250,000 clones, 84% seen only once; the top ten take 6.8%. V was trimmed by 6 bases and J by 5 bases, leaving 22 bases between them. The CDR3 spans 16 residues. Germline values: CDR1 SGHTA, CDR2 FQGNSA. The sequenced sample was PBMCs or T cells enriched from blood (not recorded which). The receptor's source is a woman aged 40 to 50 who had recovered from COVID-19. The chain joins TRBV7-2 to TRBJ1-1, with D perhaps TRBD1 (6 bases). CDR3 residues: CASSPYLGSQGTEAFF. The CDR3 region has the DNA TGTGCCAGCAGTCCTTATTTGGGGTCCCAGGGGACTGAAGCTTTCTTT.